The clone carrying this TCR beta chain showed up just a few times. Antigen unknown. The data originate from a study of OX40 agonist ivuxolimab in advanced cancers. General study points: A proportion of nonresponders additionally exhibited low normalized T-cell clonal expansion. CD8+ T cells (on average) carried more expanded clones than CD4+ T cells.

Method: immunoSEQ multiplex PCR; TCRdb's copy keeps in-frame clones and lacks some. The sample lists nearly 60,000 clones, about 87% occurring once. The CDR3 consists of 11 residues. Looked up from germline, CDR1 is WSHSY and CDR2 is SAAADI. V was clipped by 6 bases and J by 0 bases, with 3 bases between them. This sequence was found in an adult with an advanced solid tumor such as melanoma, head and neck, liver or kidney cancer. The sample here was CD4+ or CD8+ T cells sorted from blood, taken in a trial of the OX40 agonist ivuxolimab. The J gene is TRBJ2-7, the V gene TRBV10-2, with no clear D. CDR3 in DNA: TGCGCCAGCAGCAGCTCCTACGAGCAGTACTTC. Its protein product is CASSSSYEQYF.